This TCR beta chain stems from a study of blood T cell repertoires in COVID-19. Looking at the study overall: Collection of acute and convalescent COVID-19 samples took place in the United States, Italy and Spain. Sources were T cells, B-cell-depleted T cells, or PBMCs; the material itself was cDNA or gDNA.

Unmatched junction bases numbered 10, after V lost 6 bases and J lost 3 bases. The CDR3 totals 15 residues. Per germline, CDR1 SNHLY and CDR2 FYNNEI. In the authors' methods: By means of reference gene primer amplification, nucleated cell counts were estimated. Sequencing used immunoSEQ multiplex PCR; TCRdb keeps in-frame clones, though not all of them. V, J and clone size derive from that table, while D and trimming were established from the DNA sequence. The sample has fewer than 120,000 clones; roughly 82% are singletons. Sequencing was carried out using peripheral blood. This chain connects TRBV2 to TRBJ2-5; 7 bases are shared with TRBD2. The TCR sequence derives from a woman aged 55-75 years with acute or convalescent COVID-19. The CDR3 DNA reads as TGTGCCAGCAGGGGCGGGAGCGGGGTTGAAGAGACCCAGTACTTC. Amino acids: CASRGGSGVEETQYF.